This T cell receptor beta chain was profiled in a study of vaccination effects on CD4 cells after COVID-19. Germline assignment: CDR1 SGHNT and CDR2 YYREEE (reference sequence). The CDR3 spans 14 residues. Germline trimming cut 7 bases from V and 1 base from J; bases unmatched to any gene: 3. Remarks on this clone: The antigen is not known.

Subsequent to about 10 days of culture, CD4+ T cells were isolated. The assay was immunoSEQ multiplex PCR, and TCRdb's table has in-frame clones only and misses some. The sample consists of tens of thousands of clones, 75% to 80% of them appearing once. Study-wide results and caveats: Marked clonal contraction of both clone types appeared late after vaccination.

The specimen comprised CD4+ T cells from PBMCs cultured without peptide, sampled before COVID-19 vaccination. The chain recombines TRBV5-4 with TRBJ2-2, with 8 positions matching TRBD1. This TCR derives from a human donor who received a COVID-19 vaccine. The CDR3 spells CASGDRGNTGELFF. DNA for the CDR3: TGTGCCAGCGGCGACAGGGGGAACACCGGGGAGCTGTTTTTT.